These 27 T cell receptor beta chains share one sample of origin, sequenced in a study of blood T cell repertoires in COVID-19 (dated by TCRdb to about 2020). Libraries came from the immunoSEQ multiplex PCR assay. TCRdb limited this immuneACCESS table to in-frame rearrangements with V and J called. A share of clones is missing; checked studies link under half to unresolved V genes, and the rest is unexplained. The sample records approximately 35,000 clones, about 90% of which are singletons. The ten largest clones capture 44% of the sample. Sample: peripheral blood. All receptors derive from a human donor in a cohort sampled during active COVID-19.

The V call is TRBV27, the J call TRBJ2-2; weak D call: TRBD2 (6 bases). Germline V gene data show CDR1 as MNHEY and CDR2 as SMNVEV (reference sequence). The CDR3 has 13 amino acids. V was clipped by 3 bases and J by 6 bases, with 8 bases between them. The CDR3 sequence is CASSLRDAGELFF. The CDR3 nucleotides are TGTGCCAGCAGTTTGCGGGATGCCGGGGAGCTGTTTTTT.

This sequence joins TRBV19 and TRBJ1-2; TRBD1 aligns across 9 bases. Germline CDR1 reads LNHDA; CDR2 reads SQIVND (reference sequence). The CDR3 is 14 residues long. Trimming at V came to 4 bases and at J to 5 bases, leaving 5 bases not matched to a gene. The CDR3 region is CASSTNDRGYGYTF. The CDR3 coding sequence is TGTGCCAGTAGTACGAATGACAGGGGGTATGGCTACACCTTC.

The chain recombines TRBV9 with TRBJ2-7; tentative D call: TRBD2 (5 bases). The CDR3 spans 14 residues. V lost 4 bases to trimming and J lost 6 bases, with 17 bases between them. From germline, CDR1 is SGDLS and CDR2 YYNGEE. The CDR3: CASSPRTGLGEQYF. CDR3 sequence (DNA): TGTGCCAGCAGCCCTAGGACTGGGCTTGGCGAGCAGTACTTC. Based on the CDR3 plus reference TRBV9 and TRBJ2-7, the full variable domain is DSGVTQTPKHLITATGQRVTLRCSPRSGDLSVYWYQQSLDQGLQFLIQYYNGEERAKGNILERFSAQQFPDLHSELNLSSLELGDSALYFCASSPRTGLGEQYFGPGTRLTVT.

The chain links TRBV27 to TRBJ2-3, with TRBD1 as a possible D gene (5 bases). V gave up 4 bases and J gave up 4 bases, with 12 bases separating them. The CDR3 loop spans 14 amino acids. Germline V CDR1 and CDR2: MNHEY, SMNVEV (reference sequence). The CDR3 reads CASSSLLQADTQYF. The CDR3 DNA reads as TGTGCCAGCAGTTCCCTCCTACAGGCAGATACGCAGTATTTT.

V and J are TRBV24-1 and TRBJ1-1, with 7 bases lining up with TRBD1. In germline, CDR1 is KGHDR, CDR2 SFDVKD. The CDR3 sequence is 15 residues long. Trimming at V came to 4 bases and at J to 4 bases, leaving 8 bases not matched to a gene. The DNA for the CDR3 is TGTGCCACCAGTGAGGCCGGGACAGAGAGCACTGAAGCTTTCTTT. Its protein is CATSEAGTESTEAFF.

This chain joins TRBV19 and TRBJ1-6, with a possible D match to TRBD1 (5 bases). This CDR3 is 12 amino acids long. V lost 6 bases and J lost 6, with 6 bases in between. CDR1 LNHDA and CDR2 SQIVND come from the germline V gene (reference sequence). CDR3 amino acids: CASRQGNSPLHF. CDR3 bases: TGTGCCAGTAGGCAGGGTAATTCACCCCTCCACTTT.

The chain recombines TRBV18 with TRBJ2-7, with D hard to call. The length of the CDR3 is 12 residues. Trimming took 6 bases from V and 2 from J, leaving 8 bases between them. Germline CDR1 and CDR2: KGHSH and LQKENI. The CDR3 here is CASSTRTYEQYF. The CDR3 DNA follows: TGTGCCAGCTCGACACGCACCTACGAGCAGTACTTC.

This chain joins TRBV20-1 and TRBJ1-1; no clear D. The CDR3 totals 11 residues. Germline assignment: CDR1 DFQATT and CDR2 SNEGSKA (reference sequence). The V end lost 4 bases, the J end lost 4 bases, and 7 bases lay between the germline ends. The CDR3 sequence: CSAKGSTEAFF. As DNA, the CDR3 is TGCAGTGCTAAAGGGAGCACTGAAGCTTTCTTT.

This chain links TRBV19 with TRBJ2-1, with D possibly TRBD1 on 5 matching bases. This CDR3 has 13 amino acids. Trimming cost V 4 bases and J 5 bases, with 9 bases left between them. Per the germline V gene, CDR1 is LNHDA and CDR2 is SQIVND (reference sequence). CDR3 in amino acids: CASSTGSHNEQFF. CDR3 DNA sequence: TGTGCCAGTAGTACAGGGTCCCACAATGAGCAGTTCTTC. Full variable domain (remainder filled in from reference TRBV19 and TRBJ2-1): DGGITQSPKYLFRKEGQNVTLSCEQNLNHDAMYWYRQDPGQGLRLIYYSQIVNDFQKGDIAEGYSVSREKKESFPLTVTSAQKNPTAFYLCASSTGSHNEQFFGPGTRLTVL.

The CDR3 DNA follows: TGTGCCAGCAGCCCCCGGGGACTAGCGGGCACAGATACGCAGTATTTT. It encodes CASSPRGLAGTDTQYF. The chain uses TRBV3-1 (or the pseudogene TRBV3-2) and TRBJ2-3; 11 bases line up with TRBD2. The CDR3 length is 16 residues. CDR1 and CDR2 (germline): LGHDT, YNNKEL (reference sequence). Trimming removed 4 bases from V and 1 base from J; junction bases left unmatched: 4.

This chain connects TRBV6-6 to TRBJ1-4, with 8 bases lining up with TRBD1. The length of the CDR3 is 13 residues. CDR1 MNHNY and CDR2 SVGAGI come from the germline V gene (reference sequence). Trimming took 5 bases from V and 6 from J; bases not matched to a gene: 2. The CDR3: CASSGTGYEKLFF. CDR3 nucleotides: TGTGCCAGCAGTGGGACAGGTTATGAAAAACTGTTTTTT.

The chain links TRBV4-3 to TRBJ2-5; a weak D match, TRBD1 (6 bases). Germline V gives CDR1 LGHNA, CDR2 YSLEER. The V end lost 1 base, the J end lost 4 bases, and 10 bases lay between the germline ends. This CDR3 region has 14 residues. Written as DNA, the CDR3 is TGCGCCAGCAGCCAAGGACAGGAGAGAGAGACCCAGTACTTC. Translated: CASSQGQERETQYF.

The count of this clone is one. The chain employs TRBV28 and TRBJ1-3, with a tentative D call TRBD1 (6 bases). Germline loops: CDR1 MDHEN, CDR2 SYDVKM. The CDR3 is made up of 14 amino acids. V was cut by 8 bases and J by 0 bases, with 11 bases left in between. The CDR3 loop reads CASYRASSGNTIYF. In nucleotides, the CDR3 is TGTGCCAGCTACAGGGCCAGCTCTGGAAACACCATATATTTT.

V and J are TRBV11-2 and TRBJ2-3; no reliable D call. Trimming removed 2 bases at V and 2 bases at J, with 5 bases between. The CDR3 is made up of 13 amino acids. Per the germline V gene, CDR1 is SGHAT and CDR2 is FQNNGV. The chain's CDR3 is CASSLSYTDTQYF. DNA of the CDR3: TGTGCCAGCAGCTTATCCTACACAGATACGCAGTATTTT.

The V call is TRBV6-5, the J call TRBJ2-5; 10 positions agree with TRBD2. The CDR3 spans 13 residues. Unmatched junction bases numbered 4, after V lost 2 bases and J lost 10 bases. Germline V gene lookup returns CDR1 MNHEY and CDR2 SVGAGI. In nucleotides, the CDR3 is TGTGCCAGCAGTTACGCACTAGCGGGGATCCAGTACTTC. As protein: CASSYALAGIQYF.

V is TRBV10-2 and J is TRBJ2-5, with 7 bases lining up with TRBD2. With 3 bases clipped from V and 5 bases from J, the junction kept 3 bases outside the gene matches. This CDR3 is built from 13 residues. CDR1 is WSHSY, CDR2 SAAADI, per germline. CDR3 amino acids: CASSDGGGETQYF. The CDR3 nucleotides read TGCGCCAGCAGTGACGGGGGAGGGGAGACCCAGTACTTC.

The V gene is TRBV5-1, the J gene TRBJ1-2; 9 bases match TRBD1. Trimming removed 1 base from V and 4 bases from J; junction bases left unmatched: 5. The CDR3 is made up of 15 amino acids. CDR1 is SGHRS and CDR2 is YFSETQ in the germline V gene. CDR3 in DNA: TGCGCCAGCAGCTTGTTGGGACAGGGTGCCTATGGCTACACCTTC. Amino acids: CASSLLGQGAYGYTF.

The chain joins TRBV3-1 (or the pseudogene TRBV3-2) to TRBJ2-1, with 9 bases lining up with TRBD2. This CDR3 spans 14 amino acids. The trim removed 6 bases at V and 7 bases at J, leaving 7 bases unmatched. Germline CDR1 reads LGHDT; CDR2 reads YNNKEL (reference sequence). The CDR3 bases are TGTGCCAGCAGTATGCGGGGGGGCGGAAATGAGCAGTTCTTC. It specifies CASSMRGGGNEQFF.

The gene calls are TRBV11-2 and TRBJ2-5, with TRBD2 matching 11 bases. Trimming at V came to 5 bases and at J to 5 bases, leaving 7 bases not matched to a gene. This CDR3 region has 15 residues. CDR1 and CDR2 from the germline V gene are SGHAT and FQNNGV. CDR3 nucleotide sequence: TGTGCCAGCAGCCGACCTGGGACTAGCGGCGAGACCCAGTACTTC. It encodes CASSRPGTSGETQYF.

V usage is TRBV6-1 and J usage is TRBJ1-6; D unresolved. Trimming stripped 2 bases from V and 7 bases from J, with 15 bases between. This CDR3 is 16 amino acids long. From germline, CDR1 is MNHNS and CDR2 SASEGT. CDR3 in DNA: TGTGCCAGCAGTGAACCCGGGGATGGGATAAATTCACCCCTCCACTTT. Translating gives CASSEPGDGINSPLHF.

The chain recombines TRBV7-2 with TRBJ1-3; 7 bases line up with TRBD1. V gave up 5 bases and J gave up 4 bases; unmatched junction bases: 8. Germline V CDR1 and CDR2: SGHTA, FQGNSA. This CDR3 is built from 15 residues. The CDR3 region is CASSQRTGVGNTIYF. The DNA of the CDR3 is TGTGCCAGCAGCCAACGAACAGGGGTGGGAAACACCATATATTTT.

The genes are TRBV5-4 and TRBJ1-6, with TRBD1 as a possible D gene (5 bases). From germline, CDR1 is SGHNT and CDR2 YYREEE (reference sequence). V lost 0 bases to trimming and J lost 7 bases, with 11 bases between them. This CDR3 has 15 residues. The CDR3 here is CASSLEEGRNSPLHF. The CDR3 coding sequence is TGTGCCAGCAGCTTGGAGGAGGGGCGGAATTCACCCCTCCACTTT.

This clone was seen just once. The CDR3, as DNA: TGTGCCAGCAGTTTTAGGTGGGGGCAGGTTAATTCACCCCTCCACTTT. Protein product: CASSFRWGQVNSPLHF. The gene calls are TRBV27 and TRBJ1-6; D possibly corresponds to TRBD1 (6 bases). V shed 3 bases and J shed 6 bases, with 15 bases lying between them. The CDR3 sequence is 16 residues long. The germline V gene has CDR1 MNHEY and CDR2 SMNVEV (reference sequence).

This chain links TRBV5-1 with TRBJ2-3; 8 nucleotides agree with TRBD1. This CDR3 has 16 residues. Trimming at V came to 7 bases and at J to 6 bases, leaving 16 bases not matched to a gene. Germline CDR1 SGHRS, CDR2 YFSETQ. The DNA for the CDR3 is TGCGCCAGCCAACCCCTGCCTGCAGGGGGCAGGGATACGCAGTATTTT. Translated: CASQPLPAGGRDTQYF.

The CDR3, as DNA: TGCAGTGCTTGGAGGGACTCTGAAGCTTTCTTT. As protein: CSAWRDSEAFF. V gene TRBV20-1 combines with J gene TRBJ1-1; a weak D match, TRBD1 (5 bases). Trimming removed 5 bases at V and 6 bases at J, with 10 bases between. The CDR3 sequence is 11 residues long. Germline assignment: CDR1 DFQATT and CDR2 SNEGSKA (reference sequence).

V usage is TRBV7-9 and J usage is TRBJ1-1, with D hard to call. Looked up from germline, CDR1 is SEHNR and CDR2 is FQNEAQ (reference sequence). There are 14 residues in the CDR3. The V and J ends lost 5 bases and 2 bases respectively, with 12 bases between them. In DNA, the CDR3 is TGTGCCAGCAGCCAAGTCGAGGTAAACACTGAAGCTTTCTTT. It encodes CASSQVEVNTEAFF.

This chain links TRBV4-3 with TRBJ2-1; TRBD1 might be the D (6 bases). CDR1 and CDR2 from the germline V gene are LGHNA and YSLEER. V was clipped by 1 base and J by 0 bases, with 28 bases between them. The CDR3 has 22 amino acids. The CDR3 sequence: CASSQGWTTGRGKAISYNEQFF. DNA for the CDR3: TGCGCCAGCAGCCAAGGTTGGACGACAGGTAGGGGCAAGGCAATCTCCTACAATGAGCAGTTCTTC.